This T cell receptor (beta chain) was sequenced in a study of early T cells in non-severe SARS-CoV-2 infection. Study-level information: Unpaired chains resulted from sequencing bulk RNA of unsorted whole blood.

Per germline, CDR1 KGHSH and CDR2 LQKENI. V was clipped by 0 bases and J by 2 bases; unmatched bases: 2. This CDR3 contains 15 residues. Individual cDNA molecules carried attached unique molecular identifiers. One entry per CDR3 protein results from TCRdb running MiXCR on the 5' RACE reads. This sample yields 25,000 to 35,000 distinct CDR3 sequences, of which 3.5% to 5.5% are seen a single time; approximately 5% belongs to the top ten. Many counts were recorded for this clonotype. Material: whole blood, obtained at baseline. This chain joins TRBV18 and TRBJ1-1; TRBD1 agrees at 8 bases. This sequence originates from an adult who was a healthcare worker with PCR-confirmed SARS-CoV-2 infection or an uninfected control (not recorded which). CDR3 sequence (DNA): TGTGCCAGCTCACCACCGACAGGGGAAAACACTGAAGCTTTCTTT. Translating it yields CASSPPTGENTEAFF.